The T cell receptor beta chain described here comes from a study of T cells after yellow fever vaccination. From germline, CDR1 is DFQATT and CDR2 SNEGSKA (reference sequence). With 5 bases clipped from V and 6 bases from J, the junction kept 13 bases outside the gene matches. This CDR3 spans 15 amino acids. This clonotype was counted many times. MiXCR, applied by TCRdb to the 5' RACE reads, yields one record per CDR3 protein. The sample includes approximately 150,000 distinct CDR3 sequences, approximately 7.7% of them seen just once. The TCR originated in a man in his thirties or forties who received the YFV17D yellow fever vaccine. Material: CD4+ T cells sorted from PBMCs, obtained 5 days after the yellow fever booster vaccination. This chain links TRBV20-1 with TRBJ2-7, with TRBD1 identical over 10 bases. CDR3 DNA: TGCAGTGCTTCCCGTCCCGGGACAGGGGAACGCGAGCAGTACTTC. Translating gives CSASRPGTGEREQYF.